These 27 T cell receptor beta chains were all obtained from the same sample, sequenced in a study of T cell responses to AZD1222 COVID-19 vaccine. Measured with immunoSEQ multiplex PCR; TCRdb has only the in-frame clones, and not every one. Among some 110,000 clones, more than 80% were seen once, and the ten largest hold about 3%. This material consisted of peripheral blood, taken on day 0 of AZD1222 vaccination. The receptors stem from an adult in good health.

The V and J genes are TRBV5-1 and TRBJ2-3, with 14 bases identical to TRBD2. The CDR3 covers 19 residues. The V gene end was trimmed by 1 base and the J gene end by 5 bases; junction bases not matched to a gene: 12. Germline CDR1 and CDR2: SGHRS and YFSETQ. For the CDR3, the DNA is TGCGCCAGCAGCTTGCTGCCCGGGACTAGCGGGAGTAAGCAAGATACGCAGTATTTT. Amino acid sequence: CASSLLPGTSGSKQDTQYF.

The chain uses TRBV27 and TRBJ1-5; no firm D call. V was trimmed by 1 base and J by 7 bases, leaving 14 bases between them. The CDR3 is made up of 15 amino acids. Germline V gives CDR1 MNHEY, CDR2 SMNVEV (reference sequence). The CDR3 nucleotides are TGTGCCAGCAGTTTATGGTTAGGGTCGGGGCAGCCCCAGCATTTT. Translated: CASSLWLGSGQPQHF.

This clone has just a few counts. The gene calls are TRBV3-1 (or the pseudogene TRBV3-2) and TRBJ2-7; D might be TRBD2 (6 bases). The germline gives CDR1 LGHDT, CDR2 YNNKEL (reference sequence). This CDR3 region has 15 residues. Deletions cut 1 base from V and 6 bases from J, with 16 bases between. The DNA for the CDR3 is TGTGCCAGCAGCCAAGGGGCAACCCGCGGGATCGAGCAGTACTTC. Amino acid sequence: CASSQGATRGIEQYF.

The J gene is TRBJ1-3, the V gene TRBV9; a weak D match, TRBD1 (5 bases). CDR1 is SGDLS and CDR2 is YYNGEE in the germline V gene. CDR3 length: 21 residues. With 3 bases removed from V and 0 bases from J, the gap between germline ends came to 28 bases. The CDR3 here is CASSAGYAPGRRMDSGNTIYF. The CDR3 DNA reads as TGTGCCAGCAGCGCCGGGTACGCTCCGGGACGGCGGATGGACTCTGGAAACACCATATATTTT.

The CDR3 spells CSASKGSGYGYTF. CDR3 DNA: TGCAGTGCTAGTAAGGGGAGCGGCTATGGCTACACCTTC. The V gene is TRBV20-1, the J gene TRBJ1-2, with D perhaps matching TRBD1 (5 bases). Trimming took 3 bases from V and 4 from J, leaving 12 bases between them. The germline CDR1 and CDR2 sequences are DFQATT and SNEGSKA (reference sequence). The CDR3 runs to 13 residues.

The rearrangement links TRBV11-2 to TRBJ2-4, with 9 bases lining up with TRBD2. This CDR3 is 14 amino acids long. J was trimmed by 8 bases and V by 5 bases; bases with no gene match: 7. Germline V CDR1 and CDR2: SGHAT, FQNNGV. The DNA of the CDR3 is TGTGCCAGCAGCCCCCAGCGGGGGGCCGACATTCAGTACTTC. It encodes CASSPQRGADIQYF.

The chain recombines TRBV6-5 with TRBJ1-2, with 10 bases lining up with TRBD1. The CDR3 spans 16 residues. V lost 6 bases and J lost 6; bases outside the gene matches: 13. Germline CDR1 and CDR2: MNHEY and SVGAGI. The CDR3 spells CASRYRTGGRIDGYTF. For the CDR3, the DNA is TGTGCCAGCAGATACCGGACAGGGGGGCGAATCGATGGCTACACCTTC.

The CDR3 bases are TGTGCCAGTAGTATAACCGGCAACTCCTACGAGCAGTACTTC. Protein: CASSITGNSYEQYF. The chain recombines TRBV19 with TRBJ2-7; no clear D. Trimming took 2 bases from V and 0 from J, leaving 8 bases between them. This CDR3 is built from 14 residues. CDR1 and CDR2 from the germline V gene are LNHDA and SQIVND (reference sequence). Full variable domain (remainder filled in from reference TRBV19 and TRBJ2-7): DGGITQSPKYLFRKEGQNVTLSCEQNLNHDAMYWYRQDPGQGLRLIYYSQIVNDFQKGDIAEGYSVSREKKESFPLTVTSAQKNPTAFYLCASSITGNSYEQYFGPGTRLTVT.

This rearrangement joins TRBV7-2 to TRBJ1-1, with D tentatively TRBD1 (6 bases). The CDR3 loop spans 15 amino acids. CDR1 and CDR2 from the germline V gene are SGHTA and FQGNSA. V dropped 1 base and J dropped 4 bases, with 13 bases sitting between them. The CDR3 protein is CASSLGPGEGTEAFF. DNA for the CDR3: TGTGCCAGCAGCTTAGGTCCAGGGGAGGGCACTGAAGCTTTCTTT.

This clone has only one observation. The CDR3: CTSSQDQAGGPETQYF. Written as DNA, the CDR3 is TGCACCAGCAGCCAAGATCAAGCGGGGGGGCCAGAGACCCAGTACTTC. The chain recombines TRBV1 with TRBJ2-5; the table's D call TRBD2 went unverified against the DNA. TRBV1 corresponds to a pseudogene. The CDR3 contains 16 residues.

This chain uses TRBV28 with TRBJ1-5; D remains ambiguous. Trimming pared 7 bases from V and 5 bases from J, leaving 15 bases between. This CDR3 region has 14 residues. From germline, CDR1 is MDHEN and CDR2 SYDVKM. The CDR3: CASNLNPVHQPQHF. CDR3 DNA: TGTGCCAGCAACCTCAACCCGGTCCATCAGCCCCAGCATTTT.

The chain has TRBV27 and TRBJ1-2; 7 nucleotides match TRBD1. This CDR3 region has 15 residues. In germline, CDR1 is MNHEY, CDR2 SMNVEV (reference sequence). J gave up 4 bases and V 8 bases, and 13 bases lay outside the gene matches. The DNA of the CDR3 is TGTGCCAGCGGGATACAGGGGAGTTTAGTCTATGGCTACACCTTC. Translation gives CASGIQGSLVYGYTF.

The V call is TRBV10-3, the J call TRBJ1-2; tentatively, D is TRBD1 (6 bases). From germline, CDR1 is ENHRY and CDR2 SYGVKD. This CDR3 spans 12 amino acids. V lost 4 bases to trimming and J lost 8 bases, with 11 bases between them. The CDR3 DNA is TGTGCCATCAGTGGCCACAGGGACGGCTACACCTTC. It translates to CAISGHRDGYTF.

The chain is built from TRBV18 and TRBJ1-2, with D perhaps TRBD1 (5 bases). Trimming took 4 bases from V and 0 from J, leaving 12 bases between them. This CDR3 is built from 15 residues. Germline V lookup: CDR1 KGHSH, CDR2 LQKENI. The CDR3 DNA sequence: TGTGCCAGCTCACTAGGGACCGACACTAACTATGGCTACACCTTC. This gives the protein CASSLGTDTNYGYTF.

This chain links TRBV19 with TRBJ1-3; 7 bases match TRBD1. V shed 8 bases, J shed 1 base, and the junction held 14 bases outside the gene matches. The CDR3 has 17 residues. Germline V gene data show CDR1 as LNHDA and CDR2 as SQIVND (reference sequence). In DNA, the CDR3 is TGTGCCAGTGCGTCTCCAGTCACAGGGGTTTCTGGAAACACCATATATTTT. Residues: CASASPVTGVSGNTIYF.

The chain carries TRBV5-4 and TRBJ1-2, with D unclear. The CDR3 contains 15 residues. With 0 bases removed from V and 4 bases from J, the gap between germline ends came to 13 bases. CDR1 and CDR2 from the germline V gene are SGHNT and YYREEE (reference sequence). CDR3 amino acids: CASSLDPDGSYGYTF. In DNA, the CDR3 is TGTGCCAGCAGCTTGGACCCGGACGGGAGCTATGGCTACACCTTC.

The chain is built from TRBV7-8 and TRBJ1-2; D gene unclear. Deletions cut 2 bases from V and 1 base from J, with 8 bases between. In germline, CDR1 is SGHVS, CDR2 FQNEAQ. The CDR3 totals 14 residues. This CDR3 reads CASSLRSDNYGYTF. CDR3 DNA sequence: TGTGCCAGCAGCTTACGGTCGGATAACTATGGCTACACCTTC. Complete variable domain (other parts from reference TRBV7-8 and TRBJ1-2): GAGVSQSPRYKVAKRGQDVALRCDPISGHVSLFWYQQALGQGPEFLTYFQNEAQLDKSGLPSDRFFAERPEGSVSTLKIQRTQQEDSAVYLCASSLRSDNYGYTFGSGTRLTVV.

This clone occurred a few times. J is TRBJ1-2 and V is TRBV10-3, with D possibly TRBD1 on 5 matching bases. Deletions cut 8 bases from V and 4 bases from J, with 20 bases between. From germline, CDR1 is ENHRY and CDR2 SYGVKD. CDR3 size: 15 residues. The CDR3 is CAISGSRAGGYGYTF. The CDR3 DNA sequence: TGTGCCATCTCGGGGAGCAGGGCAGGCGGCTATGGCTACACCTTC.

The chain employs TRBV15 and TRBJ1-2; D not resolved. From germline, CDR1 is LNHNV and CDR2 YYDKDF (reference sequence). The CDR3 spans 14 residues. The germline V and J ends were trimmed by 0 bases and 3 bases, with 8 bases remaining between them. CDR3: CATSRDVLDYGYTF. The CDR3 nucleotides read TGTGCCACCAGCAGAGATGTTCTGGACTATGGCTACACCTTC.

For the CDR3, the DNA is TGTGCCTGGAGCCTGACCTTGGGGGACAAGCAGTACTTC. It is translated as CAWSLTLGDKQYF. V and J are TRBV30 and TRBJ2-7, with a weak D call TRBD1 (6 bases). This CDR3 spans 13 amino acids. Per germline, CDR1 GTSNPN and CDR2 SVGIG (reference sequence). V lost 3 bases to trimming and J lost 8 bases, with 17 bases between them.

This clone is a singleton in its sample. The chain couples TRBV5-6 to TRBJ1-2, with D possibly being TRBD1 (5 bases). In germline, CDR1 is SGHDT, CDR2 YYEEEE. The CDR3 has 14 amino acids. The V end lost 0 bases, the J end lost 4 bases, and 10 bases lay between the germline ends. In DNA, the CDR3 is TGTGCCAGCAGCTTGGGACCGGGGCCCTATGGCTACACCTTC. Translation: CASSLGPGPYGYTF. Based on the CDR3 plus reference TRBV5-6 and TRBJ1-2, the full variable domain is DAGVTQSPTHLIKTRGQQVTLRCSPKSGHDTVSWYQQALGQGPQFIFQYYEEEERQRGNFPDRFSGHQFPNYSSELNVNALLLGDSALYLCASSLGPGPYGYTFGSGTRLTVV.

J is TRBJ2-7 and V is TRBV21-1. TRBV21-1 is classified as a pseudogene. CDR3 length: 16 amino acids. CDR3 loop: CASSKDGEPRSYEQYF. CDR3 nucleotides: TGTGCCAGCAGCAAAGATGGGGAACCCAGGTCCTACGAGCAGTACTTC.

Points on this clone: At one boundary the junction diverges from the germline segment, which might be a read error. The chain joins TRBV28 to TRBJ2-3, with TRBD2 as a possible D gene (6 bases). The CDR3 contains 13 residues. Germline values: CDR1 MDHEN, CDR2 SYDVKM. The CDR3 nucleotides read TGTGCCAGCAGTCTACCCGGGACTCCAATTCTCAATTTT. Translation gives CASSLPGTPILNF.

This clone was picked up one time. The CDR3 sequence is CATSDRGGRQYNEQFF. The CDR3 nucleotides are TGTGCCACCAGTGACCGGGGCGGGAGGCAATACAATGAGCAGTTCTTC. This sequence joins TRBV24-1 and TRBJ2-1, with 8 positions matching TRBD2. Per the germline V gene, CDR1 is KGHDR and CDR2 is SFDVKD. J lost 4 bases, V lost 4 bases, and 8 bases had no gene match. The CDR3 runs to 16 residues.

The genes are TRBV5-5 and TRBJ2-5, with no clear D. V shed 4 bases and J shed 5 bases, with 15 bases lying between them. Looked up from germline, CDR1 is SGHKS and CDR2 is YYEKEE (reference sequence). The CDR3 is made up of 14 amino acids. CDR3 DNA: TGTGCCAGCAGCCGTCAATGGGATTTGGAGACCCAGTACTTC. This gives the protein CASSRQWDLETQYF.

J is TRBJ1-6 and V is TRBV6-5; no reliable D call. Germline V gene data show CDR1 as MNHEY and CDR2 as SVGAGI. This CDR3 is 15 amino acids long. Trimming took 0 bases from V and 4 from J, leaving 7 bases between them. CDR3 residues: CASSYSTGYNSPLHF. The CDR3 region has the DNA TGTGCCAGCAGTTACTCGACGGGGTATAATTCACCCCTCCACTTT.

The chain uses TRBV10-3 and TRBJ1-4, with TRBD1 matching 8 bases. There are 13 residues in the CDR3. CDR1 and CDR2 (germline): ENHRY, SYGVKD. V was pared by 10 bases and J by 5 bases, with 6 bases of the junction left unmatched. The CDR3 loop reads CATQGADNEKLFF. Here the CDR3 DNA reads TGTGCCACCCAGGGGGCAGACAATGAAAAACTGTTTTTT.